This T cell receptor beta chain derives from a study of glioma-infiltrating T cells. General study results and limits: Gliomas, especially low-grade, showed above-expected tissue-blood divergence; non-neoplastic patients showed below.

A remark on this clonotype: Its antigen is as yet unknown. Since it is a stray read in a library aimed at alpha chains, this beta chain has a size that is not meaningful.

The iRepertoire nested amplicon-rescue multiplex PCR amplified TCR alpha and beta CDR3s from RNA. MiXCR, applied by TCRdb to the multiplex PCR reads, yields one record per CDR3 protein. This sample has a few thousand distinct CDR3 sequences, with 86% found just once. The specimen sequenced was glioma tissue, nonneoplastic brain tissue, or PBMCs (not recorded which). The receptor was derived from a human donor with low-grade glioma or glioblastoma, undergoing nonglioma brain surgery, or in good health (not recorded which).

The CDR3 bases are TGTGCCAGCAGCGAGCGTTGGGACAAGAGAAACACCATATATTTT. It is translated as CASSERWDKRNTIYF. This chain joins TRBV11-2 and TRBJ1-3, with TRBD1 as a possible D gene (6 bases). Germline V gives CDR1 SGHAT, CDR2 FQNNGV. V dropped 5 bases and J dropped 5 bases, with 16 bases sitting between them. The CDR3 extends over 15 amino acids.